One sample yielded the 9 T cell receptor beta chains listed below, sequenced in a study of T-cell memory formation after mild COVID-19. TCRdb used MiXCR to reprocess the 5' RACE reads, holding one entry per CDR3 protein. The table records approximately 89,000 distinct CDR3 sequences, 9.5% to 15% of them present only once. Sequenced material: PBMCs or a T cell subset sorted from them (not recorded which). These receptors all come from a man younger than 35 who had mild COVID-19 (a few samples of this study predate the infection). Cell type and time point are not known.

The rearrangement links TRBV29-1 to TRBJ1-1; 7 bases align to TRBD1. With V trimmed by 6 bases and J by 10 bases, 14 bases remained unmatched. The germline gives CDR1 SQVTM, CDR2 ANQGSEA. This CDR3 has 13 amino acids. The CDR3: CSVPRQGEARAFF. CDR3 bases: TGCAGCGTCCCGCGACAGGGCGAAGCGAGAGCTTTCTTT.

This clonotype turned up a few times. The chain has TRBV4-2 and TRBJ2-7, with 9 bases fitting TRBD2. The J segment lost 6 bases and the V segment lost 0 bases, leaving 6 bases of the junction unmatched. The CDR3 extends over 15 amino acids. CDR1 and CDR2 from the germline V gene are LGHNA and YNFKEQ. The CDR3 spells CASSQDLAGSAEQYF. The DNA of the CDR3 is TGTGCCAGCAGCCAAGATCTAGCGGGGAGTGCCGAGCAGTACTTC.

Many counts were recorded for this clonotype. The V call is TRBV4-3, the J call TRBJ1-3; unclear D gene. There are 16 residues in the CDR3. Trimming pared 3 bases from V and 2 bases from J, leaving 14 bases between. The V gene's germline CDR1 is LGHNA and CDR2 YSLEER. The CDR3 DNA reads TGCGCCAGCAGCCACCCCAGTGATCCCGCTGGAAACACCATATATTTT. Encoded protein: CASSHPSDPAGNTIYF.

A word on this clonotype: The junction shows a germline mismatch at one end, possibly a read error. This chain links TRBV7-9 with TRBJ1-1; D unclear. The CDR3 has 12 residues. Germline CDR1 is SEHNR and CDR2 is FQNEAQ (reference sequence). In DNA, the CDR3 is TGTGCCAGCAGCCCCCCCTTAAGAGGGCAGAGCTTT. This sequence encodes CASSPPLRGQSF.

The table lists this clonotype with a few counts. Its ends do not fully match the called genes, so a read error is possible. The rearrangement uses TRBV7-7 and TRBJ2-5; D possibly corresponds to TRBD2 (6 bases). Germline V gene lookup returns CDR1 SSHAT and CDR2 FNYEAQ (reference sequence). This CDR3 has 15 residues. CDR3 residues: CASSLSSGGRETQYF. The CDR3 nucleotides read TGTGCTAGCAGCTTATCCTCCGGAGGGAGGGAGACCCAGTACTTC.

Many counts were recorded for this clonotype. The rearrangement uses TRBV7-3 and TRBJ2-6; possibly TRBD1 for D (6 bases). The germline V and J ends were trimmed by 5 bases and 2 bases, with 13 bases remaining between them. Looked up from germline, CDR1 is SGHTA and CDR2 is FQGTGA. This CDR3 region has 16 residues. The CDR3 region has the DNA TGTGCCAGCAGCACCCAACAGGGCCCTGGGGCCAACGTCCTGACTTTC. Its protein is CASSTQQGPGANVLTF.

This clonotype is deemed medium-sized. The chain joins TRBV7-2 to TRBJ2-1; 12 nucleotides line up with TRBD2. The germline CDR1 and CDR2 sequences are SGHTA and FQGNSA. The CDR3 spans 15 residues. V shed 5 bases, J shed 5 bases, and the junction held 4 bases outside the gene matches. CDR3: CASSPGLAGNNEQFF. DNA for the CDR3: TGTGCCAGCAGCCCCGGACTAGCGGGGAACAATGAGCAGTTCTTC.

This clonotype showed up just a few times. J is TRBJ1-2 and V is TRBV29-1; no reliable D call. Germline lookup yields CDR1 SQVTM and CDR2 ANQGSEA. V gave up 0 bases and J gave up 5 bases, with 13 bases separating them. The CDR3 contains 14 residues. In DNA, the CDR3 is TGCAGCGTTGAAGATCGTTCCGGGAGGTATGGCTACACCTTC. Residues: CSVEDRSGRYGYTF.

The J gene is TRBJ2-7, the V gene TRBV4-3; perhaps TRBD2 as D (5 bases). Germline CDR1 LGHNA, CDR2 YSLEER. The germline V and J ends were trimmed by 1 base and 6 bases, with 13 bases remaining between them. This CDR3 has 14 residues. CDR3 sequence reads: CASSQADRGSEQYF. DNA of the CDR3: TGCGCCAGCAGCCAAGCGGACCGGGGTTCCGAGCAGTACTTC.